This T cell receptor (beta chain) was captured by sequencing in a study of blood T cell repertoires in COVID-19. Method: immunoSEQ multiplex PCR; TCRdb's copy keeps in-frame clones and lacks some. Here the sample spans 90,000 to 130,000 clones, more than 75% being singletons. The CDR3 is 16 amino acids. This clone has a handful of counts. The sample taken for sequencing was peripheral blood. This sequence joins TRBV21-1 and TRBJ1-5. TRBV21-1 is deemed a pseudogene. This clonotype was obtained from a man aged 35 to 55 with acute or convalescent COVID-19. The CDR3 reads CASSKVRENSNQPQHF. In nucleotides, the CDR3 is TGTGCCAGCAGCAAAGTTAGGGAGAATAGCAATCAGCCCCAGCATTTT.